Listed below are T cell receptor beta chains from one sample, sequenced in a study of cytomegalovirus exposure and HLA in healthy donors. The repertoire was sequenced with immunoSEQ multiplex PCR; TCRdb's copy has only in-frame clones and lacks some. The sample holds around 350,000 clones; just over 85% are singletons and the top ten take roughly 0.8%. The sample taken for sequencing was PBMCs. Source of these receptors: a woman under 30 in good health and CMV-seronegative. Both conserved end residues are part of each CDR3.

>TRBV30|TRBJ2-3
CAWRKLTGAYSTDTQYF
>TRBV9|TRBJ2-7
CASSVAGRAGVTEQYF
>TRBV29-1|TRBJ2-2
CSVDAGTELFF
>TRBV28|TRBJ2-7
CASSSRGRLYEQYF
>TRBV7-9|TRBJ1-2
CASSSISRHVGYTF
>TRBV7-9|TRBJ1-2
CASSFPGQGTINYGYTF
>TRBV2|TRBJ1-5
CASSEVPGWGQPQHF
>TRBV27|TRBJ2-5
CASSSFPSGSQETQYF
>TRBV28|TRBJ1-2
CASSLTGGKSGGYTF
>TRBV28|TRBJ1-2
CASSSGDRGDGYTF
>TRBV19|TRBJ2-6
CASGSAISGANVLTF
>TRBV25-1|TRBJ1-4
CASSERESGANEKLFF
>TRBV19|TRBJ1-3
CASSPSATGLGNTIYF
>TRBV4-2|TRBJ2-1
CASSQEIAALDNEQFF
>TRBV6-5|TRBJ2-3
CASTPGRADTQYF